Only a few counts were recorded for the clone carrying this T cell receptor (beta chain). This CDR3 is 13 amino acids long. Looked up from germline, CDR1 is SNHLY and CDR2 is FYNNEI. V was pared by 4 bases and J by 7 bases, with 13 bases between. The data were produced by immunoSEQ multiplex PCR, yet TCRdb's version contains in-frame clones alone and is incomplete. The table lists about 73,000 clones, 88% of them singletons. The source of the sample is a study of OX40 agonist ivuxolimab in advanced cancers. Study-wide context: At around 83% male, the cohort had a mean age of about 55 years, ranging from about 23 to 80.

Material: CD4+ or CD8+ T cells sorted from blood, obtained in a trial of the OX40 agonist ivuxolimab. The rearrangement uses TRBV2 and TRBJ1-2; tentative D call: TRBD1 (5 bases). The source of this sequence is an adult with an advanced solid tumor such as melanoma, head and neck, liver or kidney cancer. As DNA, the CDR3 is TGTGCCAGCAGTGTGAAGGGGCGCCTTGGCTACACCTTC. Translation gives CASSVKGRLGYTF. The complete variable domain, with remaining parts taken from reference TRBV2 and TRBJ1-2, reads EPEVTQTPSHQVTQMGQEVILRCVPISNHLYFYWYRQILGQKVEFLVSFYNNEISEKSEIFDDQFSVERPDGSNFTLKIRSTKLEDSAMYFCASSVKGRLGYTFGSGTRLTVV.